This T cell receptor beta chain was identified in a study of blood T cell repertoires in COVID-19. Profiling relied on immunoSEQ multiplex PCR, and the TCRdb table lists in-frame clones only, not all of them. The sample has 150,000 to 200,000 clones; around 82% are singletons. The length of the CDR3 is 12 residues. From germline, CDR1 is SGHVS and CDR2 FQNEAQ. With 5 bases removed from V and 10 bases from J, the gap between germline ends came to 12 bases. The source of this sequence is a woman between 35 and 50 years old with COVID-19, enrolled during active disease. V gene TRBV7-8 combines with J gene TRBJ2-1; no firm D call. The sequencing input was peripheral blood. The CDR3 spells CASSLQSPEQFF. CDR3 bases: TGTGCCAGCAGCCTCCAATCCCCCGAGCAGTTCTTC.